These T cell receptor beta chains were read from a single sample in a study of T cell changes during pregnancy in multiple sclerosis. Measured with immunoSEQ multiplex PCR; TCRdb has only the in-frame clones, and not every one. The sample yields 68,000 or so clones, 92% seen once. Sequenced material: peripheral blood, taken in the second trimester of pregnancy. These receptors were collected from a female donor in good health, enrolled as a control in a pregnancy study. Each CDR3 is given with its conserved first and last residue. D genes are given only for firm matches. Clone size appears in some rows only: once, few, many, or a class for an expanded clone.

V gene	clone size	J gene	D gene	CDR3 length	CDR3 protein	CDR3 DNA
TRBV5-4	.	TRBJ2-1	TRBD2	18	CASSREPGLAVYYNEQFF	TGTGCCAGCAGCCGCGAACCGGGACTAGCGGTATACTACAATGAGCAGTTCTTC
TRBV7-7	.	TRBJ2-5	.	15	CASSLDTSPQETQYF	TGTGCCAGCAGCTTAGACACCTCCCCCCAAGAGACCCAGTACTTC
TRBV7-5	.	TRBJ1-2	.	14	CARSLGRNIYGYTF	TGTGCCAGAAGCTTAGGCCGAAACATCTATGGCTACACCTTC
TRBV18	.	TRBJ1-1	.	13	CASSTAGNTEAFF	TGTGCCAGCTCTACCGCAGGGAACACTGAAGCTTTCTTT
TRBV13	.	TRBJ1-5	.	16	CASSLSGGRLNQPQHF	TGTGCCAGCAGCTTATCAGGAGGACGCCTCAATCAGCCCCAGCATTTT
TRBV28	.	TRBJ1-5	TRBD1	15	CASSPPGQGVTRQHF	TGTGCCAGCAGCCCTCCGGGACAGGGGGTTACGAGGCAGCATTTT
TRBV19	.	TRBJ1-1	.	16	CASSIGLAGLNTEAFF	TGTGCCAGTAGTATTGGGCTGGCGGGATTGAACACTGAAGCTTTCTTT
TRBV6-4	.	TRBJ2-1	.	16	CASSGQGSEDRDEQFF	TGTGCCAGCAGTGGCCAGGGAAGCGAGGATCGGGATGAGCAGTTCTTC
TRBV25-1	.	TRBJ2-1	.	13	CASSEAGYNEQFF	TGTGCCAGCAGTGAAGCAGGTTACAATGAGCAGTTCTTC
TRBV27	.	TRBJ2-3	TRBD2	17	CASSLKLAGVRTDTQYF	TGTGCCAGCAGTTTGAAACTAGCGGGAGTAAGAACAGATACGCAGTATTTT
TRBV2	.	TRBJ1-1	.	13	CASKQDKNTEAFF	TGTGCCAGCAAACAGGATAAGAACACTGAAGCTTTCTTT
TRBV30	few	TRBJ1-1	.	12	CAWSAGYTEAFF	TGTGCCTGGAGTGCAGGGTACACTGAAGCTTTCTTT
TRBV5-4	.	TRBJ2-5	TRBD2	15	CASSLEIAGGETQYF	TGTGCCAGCAGCTTGGAAATTGCGGGAGGGGAGACCCAGTACTTC
TRBV10-3	once	TRBJ2-1	.	16	CAISPPGKTSLSEQFF	TGTGCCATCAGTCCACCGGGAAAGACTAGTTTAAGCGAGCAGTTCTTC
TRBV6-6	.	TRBJ1-3	.	15	CASCPSRTARNTIYF	TGTGCCAGCTGCCCGTCGAGGACAGCCAGAAACACCATATATTTT
TRBV2	.	TRBJ2-1	.	13	CASSPSIAVEQFF	TGTGCCAGCAGCCCCTCGATCGCGGTTGAGCAGTTCTTC
TRBV6-1	.	TRBJ2-1	TRBD2	14	CASKKGLANNEQFF	TGTGCCAGCAAGAAGGGACTAGCTAACAATGAGCAGTTCTTC
TRBV5-1	.	TRBJ1-2	TRBD1	16	CASSPSTGGEDYGYTF	TGCGCCAGCAGCCCATCGACAGGGGGCGAAGACTATGGCTACACCTTC
TRBV9	.	TRBJ2-7	TRBD2	15	CASSAGGDYAYEQYF	TGTGCCAGCAGCGCTGGGGGGGACTACGCCTACGAGCAGTACTTC
TRBV7-6	.	TRBJ2-1	.	15	CASSLFLVAQNEQFF	TGTGCCAGCAGCTTATTCCTAGTCGCCCAAAATGAGCAGTTCTTC
TRBV14	.	TRBJ1-4	TRBD1	16	CASSQIRGGFDEKLFF	TGTGCCAGCAGCCAAATCAGAGGGGGCTTCGATGAAAAACTGTTTTTT
TRBV18	.	TRBJ2-3	.	15	CASSPAGMGADTQYF	TGTGCCAGCTCACCGGCAGGTATGGGAGCAGATACGCAGTATTTT
TRBV29-1	.	TRBJ2-7	TRBD1	11	CSVKTGSEQYF	TGCAGCGTAAAGACAGGGAGTGAGCAGTACTTC
TRBV5-4	.	TRBJ2-1	TRBD2	16	CASSAGSGIGSNEQFF	TGTGCCAGCAGCGCCGGGAGCGGGATCGGGAGCAATGAGCAGTTCTTC
TRBV15	.	TRBJ2-3	.	12	CATSRRADTQYF	TGTGCCACCAGCAGACGCGCAGATACGCAGTATTTT
TRBV11-1	.	TRBJ2-7	.	14	CASSPPGHLYEQYF	TGTGCCAGCAGCCCCCCGGGACATCTCTACGAGCAGTACTTC
TRBV7-9	once	TRBJ2-7	TRBD2	16	CASSPRVREGVDEQYF	TGTGCCAGCAGCCCAAGGGTCCGGGAGGGGGTTGACGAGCAGTACTTC
TRBV7-2	.	TRBJ2-2	.	15	CASNSATGNTGELFF	TGTGCCAGCAACTCCGCGACAGGGAACACCGGGGAGCTGTTTTTT
TRBV2	.	TRBJ1-5	TRBD1	16	CASSEFGQGRNQPQHF	TGTGCCAGCAGTGAATTCGGACAGGGGAGAAATCAGCCCCAGCATTTT
TRBV5-1	.	TRBJ1-5	.	14	CASSPAGGDQPQHF	TGCGCCAGCAGCCCGGCGGGGGGGGATCAGCCCCAGCATTTT
TRBV28	.	TRBJ1-2	TRBD1	14	CASSSTGGNYGYTF	TGTGCCAGCAGCTCCACAGGGGGGAACTATGGCTACACCTTC
TRBV29-1	.	TRBJ2-3	TRBD1	14	CSVAGQGAPDTQYF	TGCAGCGTTGCGGGACAGGGGGCGCCAGATACGCAGTATTTT
TRBV19	.	TRBJ2-1	TRBD2	15	CASSTSGRSYNEQFF	TGTGCCAGTAGTACCAGCGGGAGGTCCTACAATGAGCAGTTCTTC
TRBV7-3	.	TRBJ2-1	.	13	CASSLTSYNEQFF	TGTGCCAGCAGCTTAACTAGTTACAATGAGCAGTTCTTC
TRBV4-1	once	TRBJ2-2	.	13	CASSQVSTGELFF	TGCGCCAGCAGCCAAGTTAGCACCGGGGAGCTGTTTTTT
TRBV7-9	.	TRBJ1-5	.	14	CASSFSGNNQPQHF	TGTGCCAGCAGCTTCTCAGGGAACAATCAGCCCCAGCATTTT
TRBV19	.	TRBJ1-2	.	14	CASSFGVDLYGYTF	TGTGCCAGTAGTTTCGGGGTGGACCTCTATGGCTACACCTTC
TRBV19	.	TRBJ2-1	.	14	CASIDGGETNEQFF	TGTGCCAGTATAGACGGGGGAGAGACTAATGAGCAGTTCTTC
TRBV27	.	TRBJ2-1	.	15	CASSLQWRFDNEQFF	TGTGCCAGCAGTCTACAGTGGCGCTTTGACAATGAGCAGTTCTTC
TRBV7-8	.	TRBJ2-1	TRBD2	20	CASSLGLIGSGRDQDNEQFF	TGTGCCAGCAGCTTAGGGCTCATAGGGAGCGGGAGGGACCAAGACAATGAGCAGTTCTTC
TRBV6-1	.	TRBJ1-5	.	14	CASSESGYNQPQHF	TGTGCCAGCAGTGAGTCAGGGTACAATCAGCCCCAGCATTTT
TRBV7-9	.	TRBJ2-1	.	15	CASSPAGSSYNEQFF	TGTGCCAGCAGCCCGGCGGGGAGCTCCTACAATGAGCAGTTCTTC
TRBV7-9	.	TRBJ1-6	TRBD1	17	CASSSIDGQGSDSPLHF	TGTGCCAGCAGCTCTATTGACGGACAGGGGAGCGATTCACCCCTCCACTTT
TRBV4-3	.	TRBJ2-1	TRBD2	16	CASSQELAGGPLIKFF	TGCGCCAGCAGCCAAGAATTAGCGGGAGGGCCGCTTATTAAGTTCTTC